A single sample gave rise to the 19 T cell receptor beta chains below, sequenced in a study of cytomegalovirus exposure and HLA in healthy donors. The PCR contained 60 Vbeta and 13 Jbeta primers. This table comes from immunoSEQ multiplex PCR, and its TCRdb copy is limited to in-frame clones, with some not included. The sample yields approximately 150,000 clones, 70% to 80% seen once. The sequenced sample was PBMCs. Every receptor here comes from a man aged 40-49 years in good health and CMV-seropositive.

The V call is TRBV28, the J call TRBJ2-7, with TRBD2 matching over 7 bases. The CDR3 is 15 amino acids. The ends lost 5 bases at V and 10 bases at J; junction bases unmatched: 17. CDR1 and CDR2 (germline): MDHEN, SYDVKM. CDR3 in DNA: TGTGCCAGCAGTCCGTCCGTTGGCGGGAGCAGGAGTCAGTACTTC. Protein product: CASSPSVGGSRSQYF. Based on the CDR3 plus reference TRBV28 and TRBJ2-7, the full variable domain is DVKVTQSSRYLVKRTGEKVFLECVQDMDHENMFWYRQDPGLGLRLIYFSYDVKMKEKGDIPEGYSVSREKKERFSLILESASTNQTSMYLCASSPSVGGSRSQYFGPGTRLTVT.

In DNA, the CDR3 is TGTGCCACCAGCAGAGACACAAACATGAACACTGAAGCTTTCTTT. Amino acid sequence: CATSRDTNMNTEAFF. The chain is built from TRBV15 and TRBJ1-1; D gene ambiguous. Trimming pared 0 bases from V and 0 bases from J, leaving 8 bases between. CDR3 length: 15 residues. The germline gives CDR1 LNHNV, CDR2 YYDKDF (reference sequence).

The V gene is TRBV5-1, the J gene TRBJ1-1; the match to TRBD1 covers 7 bases. This CDR3 has 14 amino acids. The germline gives CDR1 SGHRS, CDR2 YFSETQ. The junction had 4 bases not matched to a gene; V was cut back by 5 bases and J by 0 bases. The CDR3 nucleotides read TGCGCCAGCAGAGAGGGGGCATTGAACACTGAAGCTTTCTTT. This encodes CASREGALNTEAFF. Variable domain in full (rest from reference TRBV5-1 and TRBJ1-1): KAGVTQTPRYLIKTRGQQVTLSCSPISGHRSVSWYQQTPGQGLQFLFEYFSETQRNKGNFPGRFSGRQFSNSRSEMNVSTLELGDSALYLCASREGALNTEAFFGQGTRLTVV.

The chain combines TRBV5-4 with TRBJ2-6, with 7 bases lining up with TRBD1. Per germline, CDR1 SGHNT and CDR2 YYREEE (reference sequence). The CDR3 consists of 15 residues. J lost 1 base, V lost 4 bases, and 2 bases had no gene match. CDR3 bases: TGTGCCAGCAGCCGACAGGGTTCTGGGGCCAACGTCCTGACTTTC. Residues: CASSRQGSGANVLTF.

The V and J genes are TRBV7-2 and TRBJ2-5; no definite D call. V was shortened by 6 bases and J by 3 bases, with 14 bases between the two germline ends. The CDR3 sequence is 14 residues long. In germline, CDR1 is SGHTA, CDR2 FQGNSA. The CDR3 reads CASRNSPIKETQYF. The DNA for the CDR3 is TGTGCCAGCAGAAACTCACCGATAAAAGAGACCCAGTACTTC.

The chain combines TRBV5-5 with TRBJ1-3; TRBD1 is a possible D gene (5 bases). Germline loops: CDR1 SGHKS, CDR2 YYEKEE (reference sequence). The CDR3 loop spans 14 amino acids. Trimming left V 0 bases short and J 6 bases short, with 10 bases between. CDR3 region: CASSLEGVSNTIYF. For the CDR3, the DNA is TGTGCCAGCAGCTTGGAAGGGGTTTCAAACACCATATATTTT.

The genes are TRBV29-1 and TRBJ2-5; D not resolved. The CDR3 is made up of 10 amino acids. CDR1 is SQVTM, CDR2 ANQGSEA, per germline. Trimming took off 4 bases at V and 4 bases at J, with 4 bases between the two ends. The DNA for the CDR3 is TGCAGCGTTGCCAGAGAGACCCAGTACTTC. Its protein is CSVARETQYF.

The V and J genes are TRBV29-1 and TRBJ2-3; a weak D match, TRBD1 (6 bases). Germline CDR1 is SQVTM and CDR2 is ANQGSEA. The CDR3 runs to 12 residues. Trimming removed 6 bases at V and 3 bases at J, with 10 bases between. The CDR3 bases are TGCAGCGTGGGTACAGGGACAGATACGCAGTATTTT. Translating gives CSVGTGTDTQYF.

This clone was seen a few times. The V gene is TRBV19, the J gene TRBJ1-1; 7 bases map to TRBD1. Per the germline V gene, CDR1 is LNHDA and CDR2 is SQIVND (reference sequence). Trimming at V came to 5 bases and at J to 7 bases, leaving 13 bases not matched to a gene. The CDR3 runs 15 residues. Here the CDR3 reads CASSGVARGTGEAFF. The CDR3 coding sequence is TGTGCCAGTAGTGGGGTGGCCAGGGGGACTGGTGAAGCTTTCTTT.

The chain has TRBV2 and TRBJ2-7; D is uncertain. V lost 2 bases and J lost 3, with 2 bases in between. Germline values: CDR1 SNHLY, CDR2 FYNNEI. This CDR3 has 11 residues. CDR3 DNA: TGTGCCAGCAGTGAATACTACGAGCAGTACTTC. Translating gives CASSEYYEQYF.

CDR3 residues: CASSFGTGATGELFF. The CDR3 nucleotides read TGTGCCAGCAGCTTCGGGACAGGGGCTACCGGGGAGCTGTTTTTT. The chain recombines TRBV7-3 with TRBJ2-2, with 10 bases matching TRBD1. The CDR3 spans 15 residues. CDR1 is SGHTA and CDR2 is FQGTGA in the germline V gene. Trimming removed 3 bases from V and 5 bases from J; junction bases left unmatched: 3.

The V call is TRBV19, the J call TRBJ2-6; possible D gene TRBD1, 5 bases. The CDR3 consists of 17 residues. Germline loops: CDR1 LNHDA, CDR2 SQIVND (reference sequence). The V end was cut by 0 bases, the J end by 0 bases, with 9 bases between. CDR3 protein: CASSIDRQYSGANVLTF. CDR3 coding DNA: TGTGCCAGTAGTATAGATCGACAGTACTCTGGGGCCAACGTCCTGACTTTC. The full variable domain, completed using reference TRBV19 and TRBJ2-6, is DGGITQSPKYLFRKEGQNVTLSCEQNLNHDAMYWYRQDPGQGLRLIYYSQIVNDFQKGDIAEGYSVSREKKESFPLTVTSAQKNPTAFYLCASSIDRQYSGANVLTFGAGSRLTVL.

The chain recombines TRBV5-6 with TRBJ2-7, with 11 bases fitting TRBD2. CDR3 size: 14 residues. V gave up 8 bases and J gave up 0 bases; unmatched junction bases: 4. In germline, CDR1 is SGHDT, CDR2 YYEEEE. CDR3: CASQTSGTSYEQYF. As DNA, the CDR3 is TGTGCCAGTCAGACTAGCGGGACCTCCTACGAGCAGTACTTC. Full variable domain (missing parts from reference TRBV5-6 and TRBJ2-7): DAGVTQSPTHLIKTRGQQVTLRCSPKSGHDTVSWYQQALGQGPQFIFQYYEEEERQRGNFPDRFSGHQFPNYSSELNVNALLLGDSALYLCASQTSGTSYEQYFGPGTRLTVT.

The V and J genes are TRBV6-5 and TRBJ2-7, with TRBD2 matching over 7 bases. This CDR3 region has 13 residues. With 2 bases clipped from V and 6 bases from J, the junction kept 4 bases outside the gene matches. Germline CDR1 is MNHEY and CDR2 is SVGAGI. Written as DNA, the CDR3 is TGTGCCAGCAGTTACGGCGGGAGTCGCGAGCAGTACTTC. Encoded protein: CASSYGGSREQYF.

The chain couples TRBV29-1 to TRBJ2-7; TRBD2 matches 8 bases. The CDR3 has 12 amino acids. The V gene's germline CDR1 is SQVTM and CDR2 ANQGSEA. V dropped 6 bases and J dropped 6; count of bases not matched to a gene: 7. The CDR3 is CSVSGAGGEQYF. The CDR3 nucleotides are TGCAGCGTGTCGGGGGCGGGAGGCGAGCAGTACTTC.

The chain has TRBV7-9 and TRBJ1-1; 7 bases align to TRBD1. Germline CDR1 and CDR2: SEHNR and FQNEAQ (reference sequence). V was pared by 5 bases and J by 3 bases, with 9 bases of the junction left unmatched. CDR3 size: 15 residues. The CDR3 reads CASSPDGTAYTEAFF. The DNA for the CDR3 is TGTGCCAGCAGCCCCGACGGGACAGCATACACTGAAGCTTTCTTT.

The chain links TRBV30 to TRBJ1-4; 9 positions match TRBD1. CDR3 length: 15 residues. Germline V gene data show CDR1 as GTSNPN and CDR2 as SVGIG (reference sequence). V gave up 2 bases and J gave up 4 bases; unmatched junction bases: 5. CDR3 bases: TGTGCCTGGAGTTTGGGGACAGGGATTAATGAAAAACTGTTTTTT. Protein product: CAWSLGTGINEKLFF.

The chain has TRBV7-2 and TRBJ1-1, with no clear D. Germline CDR1 reads SGHTA; CDR2 reads FQGNSA. The CDR3 spans 12 residues. The V end lost 1 base, the J end lost 4 bases, and 4 bases lay between the germline ends. The CDR3 nucleotides read TGTGCCAGCAGCTTAGAGCGCACTGAAGCTTTCTTT. The encoded protein is CASSLERTEAFF.

The V call is TRBV2, the J call TRBJ2-3; a weak D match, TRBD2 (5 bases). In germline, CDR1 is SNHLY, CDR2 FYNNEI. This CDR3 region has 13 residues. Trimming cost V 6 bases and J 6 bases, with 13 bases left between them. CDR3 sequence: CASRTGIRDTQYF. Written as DNA, the CDR3 is TGTGCCAGCAGGACGGGGATCCGGGATACGCAGTATTTT.